This TCR beta chain comes out of a study of T cell repertoires in cytomegalovirus infection. Across the study: Use of recently identified HLA-C-restricted and well-studied HLA-B-restricted CMV epitopes was part of the study. Signatures in public TCR beta sequences pointed to both CMV infection and matching HLA type. Study observations and caveats: CMV carriers with the relevant HLA were identified by cumulative public TCR beta family frequency. It was HLA-C-restricted CMV-specific TCR beta clonotypes that dominated the response ex vivo.

MiXCR was run by TCRdb on the reads, yielding one entry per CDR3 protein. The table records around 900,000 distinct CDR3 sequences, approximately 32% of them present only once. The CDR3 length is 13 residues. V shed 1 base and J shed 6 bases, with 9 bases lying between them. This clonotype was picked up a small number of times. The target antigen is unknown. The V gene is TRBV12-3 or TRBV12-4, the J gene TRBJ1-2; no clear D gene. This receptor was identified in a human donor in good health (CMV status not recorded). Some clones in this sample may be carry-over from other donors' samples. Material: cultured CD8+ T cells from PBMCs, obtained from culture after CMV antigen stimulation. CDR3 sequence reads: CASSLGVRHGYTF. CDR3 DNA sequence: TGTGCCAGCAGTTTAGGGGTGAGACATGGCTACACCTTC.